Following are 31 T cell receptor beta chains from one sample sequenced in a study of blood T cell repertoires in COVID-19. Data came from immunoSEQ multiplex PCR; TCRdb stores just in-frame clones and leaves some out. The sample records hundreds of thousands of clones, about 85% being singletons. The sample consisted of peripheral blood. The receptors here all came from a human donor in a cohort sampled during active COVID-19.

The chain's CDR3 is CASSEFILGQRQETQYF. In DNA form, the CDR3 reads TGTGCCAGCAGTGAATTTATATTGGGACAGCGGCAAGAGACCCAGTACTTC. V gene TRBV25-1 combines with J gene TRBJ2-5; 7 positions agree with TRBD1. Germline V gene sequence: CDR1 MGHDK, CDR2 SYGVNS. The V and J ends lost 1 base and 2 bases, in that order; junction bases with no gene match: 10. The CDR3 sequence is 17 residues long.

This rearrangement joins TRBV2 to TRBJ2-3, with 7 bases lining up with TRBD2. Germline lookup yields CDR1 SNHLY and CDR2 FYNNEI. Trimming took 7 bases from V and 2 from J; bases not matched to a gene: 9. The CDR3 is 15 residues long. The CDR3: CASMALAVSTDTQYF. In DNA, the CDR3 is TGTGCCAGCATGGCCCTAGCGGTCTCCACAGATACGCAGTATTTT.

The chain joins TRBV4-2 to TRBJ2-7; TRBD2 agrees at 12 bases. Germline V gene lookup returns CDR1 LGHNA and CDR2 YNFKEQ. V gave up 1 base and J gave up 1 base; unmatched junction bases: 5. This CDR3 region has 17 residues. The CDR3: CASSQVGGLAGSYEQYF. The CDR3 nucleotides are TGTGCCAGCAGCCAAGTGGGGGGACTAGCGGGTTCCTACGAGCAGTACTTC.

This clone was recorded only once. CDR3 in amino acids: CASHQTGSGSNEQFF. CDR3 sequence (DNA): TGCGCCAGTCATCAAACAGGAAGCGGGAGTAATGAGCAGTTCTTC. This chain connects TRBV5-1 to TRBJ2-1; 8 bases match TRBD2. Per germline, CDR1 SGHRS and CDR2 YFSETQ. This CDR3 contains 15 residues. With V trimmed by 8 bases and J by 7 bases, 14 bases remained unmatched.

This chain connects TRBV6-5 to TRBJ1-2, with 7 bases matching TRBD1. CDR1 is MNHEY, CDR2 SVGAGI, per germline. The CDR3 extends over 15 amino acids. J was trimmed by 7 bases and V by 4 bases; bases with no gene match: 12. CDR3 residues: CASSFLLTGETGYTF. The CDR3 DNA sequence: TGTGCCAGCAGTTTCCTACTAACAGGGGAGACTGGCTACACCTTC.

The chain carries TRBV2 and TRBJ2-3; 7 nucleotides match TRBD2. The trim removed 8 bases at V and 5 bases at J, leaving 10 bases unmatched. Germline CDR1 SNHLY, CDR2 FYNNEI. This CDR3 spans 14 amino acids. Written as DNA, the CDR3 is TGTGCCAGCGGACCCGCGGGAGTCGTAGATACGCAGTATTTT. Its protein is CASGPAGVVDTQYF.

The gene calls are TRBV18 and TRBJ2-3; 14 nucleotides match TRBD2. This CDR3 has 15 residues. The germline V gene encodes CDR1 KGHSH and CDR2 LQKENI. Unmatched junction bases numbered 4, after V lost 6 bases and J lost 5 bases. Here the CDR3 reads CASSAGLAGVDTQYF. The CDR3 DNA is TGTGCCAGCTCGGCGGGACTAGCGGGAGTAGATACGCAGTATTTT.

The V call is TRBV28, the J call TRBJ2-7; a weak D match, TRBD2 (5 bases). V dropped 8 bases and J dropped 0 bases, with 11 bases sitting between them. CDR1 and CDR2 (germline): MDHEN, SYDVKM. This CDR3 comprises 13 residues. CDR3 loop: CASEGSDSYEQYF. CDR3 DNA: TGTGCCAGCGAGGGATCCGACTCCTACGAGCAGTACTTC.

With regard to this clone: Within the sample, other DNA sequences also encode this same CDR3. The rearrangement joins TRBV18 to TRBJ2-7, with 7 bases matching TRBD1. Germline V gene lookup returns CDR1 KGHSH and CDR2 LQKENI. The CDR3 covers 13 residues. J gave up 4 bases and V 1 base, and 1 base lay outside the gene matches. DNA for the CDR3: TGTGCCAGCTCACCACAGGGGGCTTACGAGCAGTACTTC. Protein product: CASSPQGAYEQYF.

The gene calls are TRBV18 and TRBJ2-1; 7 bases are shared with TRBD1. The CDR3 extends over 16 amino acids. V lost 0 bases and J lost 2; bases outside the gene matches: 4. Germline V gives CDR1 KGHSH, CDR2 LQKENI. CDR3: CASSPPQGQTYNEQFF. The CDR3 DNA is TGTGCCAGCTCACCACCTCAGGGACAGACCTACAATGAGCAGTTCTTC.

J is TRBJ2-7 and V is TRBV7-2; 15 nucleotides agree with TRBD2. This CDR3 has 17 amino acids. CDR1 and CDR2 (germline): SGHTA, FQGNSA. V dropped 5 bases and J dropped 0; count of bases not matched to a gene: 5. The CDR3 nucleotides are TGTGCCAGCAGCCCCCCGGGACTAGCGGGAGGCTCCTACGAGCAGTACTTC. This sequence encodes CASSPPGLAGGSYEQYF.

The chain uses TRBV7-7 and TRBJ2-1, with 9 bases lining up with TRBD1. This CDR3 contains 15 residues. CDR1 is SSHAT and CDR2 is FNYEAQ in the germline V gene (reference sequence). V gave up 4 bases and J gave up 5 bases; unmatched junction bases: 6. The CDR3 DNA reads as TGTGCCAGCAGCTCGTGGGGACAGGGAGACAATGAGCAGTTCTTC. This encodes CASSSWGQGDNEQFF.

The V and J genes are TRBV11-3 and TRBJ2-1; 8 bases fit TRBD2. The CDR3 loop spans 15 amino acids. J was trimmed by 6 bases and V by 5 bases; bases with no gene match: 9. Germline V gene data show CDR1 as SGHNT and CDR2 as YENEEA. CDR3 DNA sequence: TGTGCCAGCAGCCTAATGGGGACTAGTTTCAATGAGCAGTTCTTC. Its protein is CASSLMGTSFNEQFF.

The chain recombines TRBV5-1 with TRBJ1-6; a possible D gene is TRBD1 (6 bases). Germline V gives CDR1 SGHRS, CDR2 YFSETQ. CDR3 length: 14 amino acids. Trimming left V 4 bases short and J 10 bases short, with 15 bases between. The CDR3 coding sequence is TGCGCCAGCAGCCCAGGACAGCTTCGGTCACCCCTCCACTTT. As protein: CASSPGQLRSPLHF.

The rearrangement links TRBV2 to TRBJ1-5; 10 bases are a match to TRBD1. Germline CDR1 SNHLY, CDR2 FYNNEI. V gave up 7 bases and J gave up 3 bases; unmatched junction bases: 9. There are 16 residues in the CDR3. CDR3 amino acids: CASTRDRGANNQPQHF. CDR3 in DNA: TGTGCCAGCACCCGGGACAGGGGAGCGAACAATCAGCCCCAGCATTTT. Full variable domain (missing parts from reference TRBV2 and TRBJ1-5): EPEVTQTPSHQVTQMGQEVILRCVPISNHLYFYWYRQILGQKVEFLVSFYNNEISEKSEIFDDQFSVERPDGSNFTLKIRSTKLEDSAMYFCASTRDRGANNQPQHFGDGTRLSIL.

V is TRBV28 and J is TRBJ1-2, with a possible D match to TRBD1 (5 bases). CDR3 length: 15 amino acids. Trimming cost V 4 bases and J 3 bases, with 15 bases left between them. Germline CDR1 MDHEN, CDR2 SYDVKM. This chain's CDR3 is CASSSPYGTDYGYTF. In nucleotides, the CDR3 is TGTGCCAGCAGTTCCCCGTATGGGACTGACTATGGCTACACCTTC.

The chain employs TRBV27 and TRBJ2-5; the match to TRBD2 covers 14 bases. This CDR3 has 19 residues. The V segment lost 6 bases and the J segment 1 base; nucleotides outside the gene matches: 13. Looked up from germline, CDR1 is MNHEY and CDR2 is SMNVEV (reference sequence). CDR3 DNA: TGTGCCAGCAGACTCTCCGGGACTAGCGGGAGAGGGGCCCAAGAGACCCAGTACTTC. Encoded protein: CASRLSGTSGRGAQETQYF.

V and J are TRBV28 and TRBJ1-3; 9 bases align to TRBD1. The germline CDR1 and CDR2 sequences are MDHEN and SYDVKM. The CDR3 sequence is 14 residues long. CDR3 protein: CASGGTGSRNTIYF. CDR3 DNA: TGTGCTTCTGGAGGGACAGGGTCAAGAAACACCATATATTTT.

The chain combines TRBV27 with TRBJ2-7, with D possibly being TRBD2 (5 bases). CDR1 and CDR2 (germline): MNHEY, SMNVEV (reference sequence). The CDR3 is 14 amino acids. Trimming shortened V by 4 bases and J by 0 bases, and 10 bases separated the two germline ends. CDR3 nucleotide sequence: TGTGCCAGCAGTTGGAGCGGCAGCTCCTACGAGCAGTACTTC. Translation gives CASSWSGSSYEQYF.

The gene calls are TRBV15 and TRBJ2-5, with a tentative D call TRBD2 (6 bases). V was pared by 3 bases and J by 1 base, with 15 bases between. CDR1 is LNHNV, CDR2 YYDKDF, per germline (reference sequence). The CDR3 covers 16 residues. CDR3 amino acids: CATSRGGASAQETQYF. For the CDR3, the DNA is TGTGCCACCAGCAGGGGCGGGGCCAGTGCCCAAGAGACCCAGTACTTC.

The chain carries TRBV7-2 and TRBJ2-7; D call uncertain. The CDR3 extends over 15 amino acids. Trimming stripped 5 bases from V and 4 bases from J, with 18 bases between. Germline V gene lookup returns CDR1 SGHTA and CDR2 FQGNSA. CDR3 nucleotide sequence: TGTGCCAGCAGCCCCCCCGGGTCCGCCTTTTACGAGCAGTACTTC. Its translation is CASSPPGSAFYEQYF.

The chain uses TRBV6-1 and TRBJ2-5; no definite D call. Germline lookup yields CDR1 MNHNS and CDR2 SASEGT. CDR3 size: 12 residues. Trimming took 7 bases from V and 4 from J, leaving 10 bases between them. CDR3 in DNA: TGTGCCAGCAACGGAGAGATAGAGACCCAGTACTTC. Translated, it gives CASNGEIETQYF.

This chain links TRBV12-5 with TRBJ1-5, with D tentatively TRBD1 (5 bases). The CDR3 consists of 15 residues. The germline gives CDR1 LGHNT, CDR2 FRNRAP. Trimming took off 7 bases at V and 4 bases at J, with 17 bases between the two ends. The CDR3 DNA sequence: TGTGCTAGTGCCGGGGGGGGGACGTCGAATCAGCCCCAGCATTTT. It encodes CASAGGGTSNQPQHF.

This clone has more than one count but fewer than ten. This chain connects TRBV2 to TRBJ2-2, with a tentative D call TRBD1 (6 bases). The germline CDR1 and CDR2 sequences are SNHLY and FYNNEI. V was pared by 10 bases and J by 4 bases, with 16 bases between. This CDR3 spans 14 amino acids. CDR3 amino acids: CAITPRGGTGELFF. The CDR3 DNA reads TGTGCCATTACTCCAAGAGGGGGCACCGGGGAGCTGTTTTTT.

As regards this clone: The identical CDR3 is also encoded by other nucleotide sequences in the sample. For the CDR3, the DNA is TGCGCCAGCAGCTTGGGGACTAGCGGGACCGGGGAGCTGTTTTTT. It encodes CASSLGTSGTGELFF. This chain links TRBV5-1 with TRBJ2-2, with 11 bases lining up with TRBD2. V shed 0 bases, J shed 5 bases, and the junction held 0 bases outside the gene matches. Looked up from germline, CDR1 is SGHRS and CDR2 is YFSETQ. The CDR3 is made up of 15 amino acids.

The chain recombines TRBV18 with TRBJ1-6; the match to TRBD1 covers 7 bases. This CDR3 is 14 amino acids long. Germline CDR1 and CDR2: KGHSH and LQKENI. Trimming at V came to 5 bases and at J to 10 bases, leaving 8 bases not matched to a gene. The CDR3 sequence is CASSSRQGQSPLHF. As DNA, the CDR3 is TGTGCCAGCTCATCGCGACAGGGACAATCACCCCTCCACTTT.

The genes are TRBV5-1 and TRBJ2-1; 13 positions agree with TRBD2. The CDR3 contains 14 residues. V was pared by 4 bases and J by 9 bases, with 4 bases of the junction left unmatched. Looked up from germline, CDR1 is SGHRS and CDR2 is YFSETQ. DNA of the CDR3: TGCGCCAGCAGCAAAGGGACTAGCGGGATTGAGCAGTTCTTC. It codes for CASSKGTSGIEQFF. The full variable domain, completed using reference TRBV5-1 and TRBJ2-1, is KAGVTQTPRYLIKTRGQQVTLSCSPISGHRSVSWYQQTPGQGLQFLFEYFSETQRNKGNFPGRFSGRQFSNSRSEMNVSTLELGDSALYLCASSKGTSGIEQFFGPGTRLTVL.

This clone was detected only a few times. This sequence joins TRBV18 and TRBJ1-1; TRBD1 matches at 7 bases. V shed 1 base and J 10 bases; nucleotides not matched to a gene: 6. The CDR3 contains 13 residues. CDR1 is KGHSH and CDR2 is LQKENI in the germline V gene. The CDR3 protein is CASSPLGGDGAFF. CDR3 DNA sequence: TGTGCCAGCTCACCACTAGGGGGCGACGGAGCTTTCTTT. The full variable domain, its missing parts supplied by reference TRBV18 and TRBJ1-1, is NAGVMQNPRHLVRRRGQEARLRCSPMKGHSHVYWYRQLPEEGLKFMVYLQKENIIDESGMPKERFSAEFPKEGPSILRIQQVVRGDSAAYFCASSPLGGDGAFFGQGTRLTVV.

The chain has TRBV30 and TRBJ1-1; possibly TRBD1 for D (5 bases). Germline-derived CDR1 and CDR2 are GTSNPN and SVGIG (reference sequence). The CDR3 extends over 12 amino acids. Deletions cut 5 bases from V and 2 bases from J, with 9 bases between. The CDR3 coding sequence is TGTGCCTGGGCAGACAGCAACACTGAAGCTTTCTTT. Protein product: CAWADSNTEAFF.

The gene calls are TRBV24-1 and TRBJ2-1, with no clear D. CDR1 and CDR2 (germline): KGHDR, SFDVKD. The CDR3 sequence is 13 residues long. V lost 2 bases and J 7 bases, leaving 8 bases between the germline ends. The CDR3 coding sequence is TGTGCCACCAGTGATTCTGACACGAATGAGCAGTTCTTC. As protein: CATSDSDTNEQFF.

The chain joins TRBV24-1 to TRBJ1-1; no clear D gene. CDR3 length: 14 amino acids. Looked up from germline, CDR1 is KGHDR and CDR2 is SFDVKD. The V end lost 4 bases, the J end lost 2 bases, and 10 bases lay between the germline ends. The CDR3 DNA follows: TGTGCCACCAGTGAGGCGACACCCAACACTGAAGCTTTCTTT. As protein: CATSEATPNTEAFF.